This T cell receptor beta chain stems from a study of shared clonotypes between healthy human individuals. Study-level points and caveats: Sharing across a few donors was seen in 4.5% to 6.5% of naive CD4 clonotypes.

As for this clone: Its antigen is as yet unknown.

Genomic DNA belonging to each subset was distributed in equal measure over several immunoSEQ plates. Using immunoSEQ multiplex PCR, the repertoire was profiled, and TCRdb retains in-frame clones only, with some absent. The top ten hold approximately 0.12% of the sample, which has hundreds of thousands of clones, around 96% seen once. The CDR3 length is 14 residues. Germline loops: CDR1 SGHVS, CDR2 FNYEAQ. Trimming cost V 2 bases and J 3 bases, with 10 bases left between them. CD8 cells classed as naive were CD45RO-negative and positively selected for CCR7, excluding terminally differentiated effector memory CD45RA+ cells. The donors were adults (healthy and HIV-negative) with no recent acute infections or vaccinations.

This receptor was obtained from a woman in her twenties or thirties in good health. V and J are TRBV7-6 and TRBJ2-5, with D unclear. The sequenced sample consisted of naive CD8+ T cells sorted from blood. CDR3 DNA sequence: TGTGCCAGCAGCTTAAGGCGTCATAAAGAGACCCAGTACTTC. This sequence encodes CASSLRRHKETQYF. Drawing the rest from reference TRBV7-6 and TRBJ2-5, the complete variable domain is GAGVSQSPRYKVTKRGQDVALRCDPISGHVSLYWYRQALGQGPEFLTYFNYEAQQDKSGLPNDRFSAERPEGSISTLTIQRTEQRDSAMYRCASSLRRHKETQYFGPGTRLLVL.